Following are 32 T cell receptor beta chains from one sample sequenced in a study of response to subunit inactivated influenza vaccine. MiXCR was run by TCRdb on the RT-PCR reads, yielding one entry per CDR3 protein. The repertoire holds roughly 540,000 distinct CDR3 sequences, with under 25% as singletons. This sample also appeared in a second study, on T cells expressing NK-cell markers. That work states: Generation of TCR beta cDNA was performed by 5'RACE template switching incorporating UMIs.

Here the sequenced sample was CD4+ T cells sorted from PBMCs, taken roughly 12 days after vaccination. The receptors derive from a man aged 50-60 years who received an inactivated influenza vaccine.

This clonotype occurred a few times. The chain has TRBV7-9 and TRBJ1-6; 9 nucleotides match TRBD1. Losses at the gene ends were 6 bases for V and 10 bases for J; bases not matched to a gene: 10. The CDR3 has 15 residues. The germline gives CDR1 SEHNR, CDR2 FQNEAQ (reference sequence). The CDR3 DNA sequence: TGTGCCAGCAGACGGACAGGGGACCTCAGGTCACCCCTCCACTTT. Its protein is CASRRTGDLRSPLHF. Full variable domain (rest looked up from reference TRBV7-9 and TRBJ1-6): DTGVSQNPRHKITKRGQNVTFRCDPISEHNRLYWYRQTLGQGPEFLTYFQNEAQLEKSRLLSDRFSAERPKGSFSTLEIQRTEQGDSAMYLCASRRTGDLRSPLHFGNGTRLTVT.

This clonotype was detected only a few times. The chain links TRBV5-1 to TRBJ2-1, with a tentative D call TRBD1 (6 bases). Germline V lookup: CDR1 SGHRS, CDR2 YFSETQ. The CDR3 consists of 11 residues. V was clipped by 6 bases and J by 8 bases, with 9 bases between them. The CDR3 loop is CASTGGDEQFF. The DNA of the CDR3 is TGCGCCAGCACTGGGGGCGATGAGCAGTTCTTC.

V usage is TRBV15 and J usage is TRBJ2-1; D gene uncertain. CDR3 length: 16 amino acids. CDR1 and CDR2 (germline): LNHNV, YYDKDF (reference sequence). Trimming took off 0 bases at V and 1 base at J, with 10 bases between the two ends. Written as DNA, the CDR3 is TGTGCCACCAGCAGAGATTTACTGGGGTCCTACAATGAGCAGTTCTTC. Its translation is CATSRDLLGSYNEQFF.

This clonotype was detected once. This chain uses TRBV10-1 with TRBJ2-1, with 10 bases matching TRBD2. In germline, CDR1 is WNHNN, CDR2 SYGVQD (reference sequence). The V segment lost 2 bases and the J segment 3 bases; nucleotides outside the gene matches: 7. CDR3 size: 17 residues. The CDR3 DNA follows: TGCGCCAGCAGTGAGCATACTAGCGGGACAATCTACAATGAGCAGTTCTTC. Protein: CASSEHTSGTIYNEQFF.

The CDR3 DNA follows: TGTGCCAGCAGCTTCATGATAAATAGCAATCAGCCCCAGCATTTT. It specifies CASSFMINSNQPQHF. V usage is TRBV7-8 and J usage is TRBJ1-5; D ambiguous. The V gene's germline CDR1 is SGHVS and CDR2 FQNEAQ. The CDR3 extends over 15 amino acids. The germline V and J ends were trimmed by 3 bases and 0 bases, with 9 bases remaining between them.

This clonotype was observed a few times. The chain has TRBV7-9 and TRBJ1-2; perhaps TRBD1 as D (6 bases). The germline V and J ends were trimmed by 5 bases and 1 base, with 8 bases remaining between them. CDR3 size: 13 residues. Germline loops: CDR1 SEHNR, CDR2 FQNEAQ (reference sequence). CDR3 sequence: CASSKDSNYGYTF. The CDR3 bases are TGTGCCAGCAGCAAGGACAGTAACTATGGCTACACCTTC. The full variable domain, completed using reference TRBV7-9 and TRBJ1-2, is DTGVSQNPRHKITKRGQNVTFRCDPISEHNRLYWYRQTLGQGPEFLTYFQNEAQLEKSRLLSDRFSAERPKGSFSTLEIQRTEQGDSAMYLCASSKDSNYGYTFGSGTRLTVV.

As DNA, the CDR3 is TGCAGTGCTGGGAGGACGGGAAATCAGCCCCAGCATTTT. Translated, it gives CSAGRTGNQPQHF. This chain joins TRBV20-1 and TRBJ1-5; the D is unclear. The CDR3 length is 13 residues. From germline, CDR1 is DFQATT and CDR2 SNEGSKA (reference sequence). Trimming took off 5 bases at V and 4 bases at J, with 12 bases between the two ends.

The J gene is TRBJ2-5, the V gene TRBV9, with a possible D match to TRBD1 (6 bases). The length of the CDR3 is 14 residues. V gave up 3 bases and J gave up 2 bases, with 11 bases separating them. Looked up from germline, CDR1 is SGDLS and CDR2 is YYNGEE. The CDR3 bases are TGTGCCAGCAGCGCCCCGGGACAACAAGAGACCCAGTACTTC. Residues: CASSAPGQQETQYF.

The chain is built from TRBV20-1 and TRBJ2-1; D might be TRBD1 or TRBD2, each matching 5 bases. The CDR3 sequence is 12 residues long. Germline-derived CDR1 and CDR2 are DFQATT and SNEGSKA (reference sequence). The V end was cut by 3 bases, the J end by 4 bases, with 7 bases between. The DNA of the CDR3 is TGCAGTGCTAGGGGGGTGTACAATGAGCAGTTCTTC. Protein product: CSARGVYNEQFF.

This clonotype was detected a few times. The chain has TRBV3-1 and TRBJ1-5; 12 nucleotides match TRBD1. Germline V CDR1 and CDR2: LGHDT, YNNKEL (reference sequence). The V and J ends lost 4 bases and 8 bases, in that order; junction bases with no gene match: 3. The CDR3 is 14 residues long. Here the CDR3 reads CASSPGTGGKPQHF. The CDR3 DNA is TGTGCCAGCAGCCCGGGGACAGGGGGCAAGCCCCAGCATTTT. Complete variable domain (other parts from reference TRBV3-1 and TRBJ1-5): DTAVSQTPKYLVTQMGNDKSIKCEQNLGHDTMYWYKQDSKKFLKIMFSYNNKELIINETVPNRFSPKSPDKAHLNLHINSLELGDSAVYFCASSPGTGGKPQHFGDGTRLSIL.

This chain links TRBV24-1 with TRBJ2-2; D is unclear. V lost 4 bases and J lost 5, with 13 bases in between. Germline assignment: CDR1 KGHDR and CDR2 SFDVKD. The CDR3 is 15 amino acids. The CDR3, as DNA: TGTGCCACCAGTGACCCCGACTCTTTTACCGGGGAGCTGTTTTTT. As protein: CATSDPDSFTGELFF.

CDR3 bases: TGCGCCAGCAGCCAAGATCCCAGGGCCGAGCAGTACTTC. Its translation is CASSQDPRAEQYF. J is TRBJ2-7 and V is TRBV4-3, with D perhaps matching TRBD1 (5 bases). CDR1 and CDR2 (germline): LGHNA, YSLEER. Trimming pared 0 bases from V and 6 bases from J, leaving 9 bases between. CDR3 length: 13 residues.

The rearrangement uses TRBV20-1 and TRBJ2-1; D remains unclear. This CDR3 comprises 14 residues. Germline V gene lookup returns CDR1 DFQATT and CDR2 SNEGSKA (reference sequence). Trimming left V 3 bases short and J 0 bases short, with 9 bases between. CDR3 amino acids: CSASPTSSYNEQFF. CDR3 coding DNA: TGCAGTGCTAGCCCCACAAGCTCCTACAATGAGCAGTTCTTC.

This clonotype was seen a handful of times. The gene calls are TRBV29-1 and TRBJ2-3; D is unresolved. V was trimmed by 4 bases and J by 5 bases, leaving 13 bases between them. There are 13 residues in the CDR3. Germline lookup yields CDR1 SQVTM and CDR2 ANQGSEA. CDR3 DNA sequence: TGCAGCGTTGTCGGGCTAGTAGTAGATACGCAGTATTTT. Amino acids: CSVVGLVVDTQYF.

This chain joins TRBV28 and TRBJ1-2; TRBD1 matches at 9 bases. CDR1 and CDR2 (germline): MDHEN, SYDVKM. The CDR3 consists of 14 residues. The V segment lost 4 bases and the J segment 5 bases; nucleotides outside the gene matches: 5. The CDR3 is CASSSGQGKYGYTF. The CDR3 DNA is TGTGCCAGCAGTTCCGGACAGGGGAAGTATGGCTACACCTTC.

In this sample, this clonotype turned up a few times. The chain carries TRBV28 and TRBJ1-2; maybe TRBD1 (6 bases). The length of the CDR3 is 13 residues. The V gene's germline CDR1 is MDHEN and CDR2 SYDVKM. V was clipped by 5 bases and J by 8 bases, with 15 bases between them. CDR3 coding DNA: TGTGCCAGCAGTGTTCTGGGGGCGGGGGGCTACACCTTC. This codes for CASSVLGAGGYTF.

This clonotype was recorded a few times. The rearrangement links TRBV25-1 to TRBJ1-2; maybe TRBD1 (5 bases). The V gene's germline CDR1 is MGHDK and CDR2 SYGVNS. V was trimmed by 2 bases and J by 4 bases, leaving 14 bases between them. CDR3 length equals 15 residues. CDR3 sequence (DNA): TGTGCCAGCAGTGAAGGCGGGGCAGCGCTCTATGGCTACACCTTC. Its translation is CASSEGGAALYGYTF.

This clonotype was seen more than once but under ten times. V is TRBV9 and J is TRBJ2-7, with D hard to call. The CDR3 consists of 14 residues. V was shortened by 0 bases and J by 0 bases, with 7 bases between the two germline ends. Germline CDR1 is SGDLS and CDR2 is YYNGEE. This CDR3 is CASSVEWDSYEQYF. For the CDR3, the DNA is TGTGCCAGCAGCGTAGAATGGGACTCCTACGAGCAGTACTTC.

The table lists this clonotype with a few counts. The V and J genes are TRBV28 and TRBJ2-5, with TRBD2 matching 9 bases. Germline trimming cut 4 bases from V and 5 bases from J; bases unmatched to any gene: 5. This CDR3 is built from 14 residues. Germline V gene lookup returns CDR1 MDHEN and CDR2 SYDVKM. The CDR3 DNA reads TGTGCCAGCAGTTCGCGGGAGGGCCACGAGACCCAGTACTTC. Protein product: CASSSREGHETQYF.

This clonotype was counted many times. CDR3 DNA sequence: TGCAGTGCTAGAGATACTCAGGGTAACCACGAGCAGTACTTC. Its protein product is CSARDTQGNHEQYF. The chain uses TRBV20-1 and TRBJ2-7; D is perhaps TRBD1 (5 bases). V was trimmed by 0 bases and J by 5 bases, leaving 14 bases between them. The CDR3 totals 14 residues. Germline CDR1 is DFQATT and CDR2 is SNEGSKA (reference sequence).

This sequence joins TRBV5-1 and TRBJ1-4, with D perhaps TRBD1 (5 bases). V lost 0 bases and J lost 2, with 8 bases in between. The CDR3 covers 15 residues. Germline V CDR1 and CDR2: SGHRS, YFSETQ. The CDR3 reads CASSLEGLTNEKLFF. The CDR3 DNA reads TGCGCCAGCAGCTTGGAGGGACTTACTAATGAAAAACTGTTTTTT.

The CDR3 loop is CASSPYRSGGELFF. The CDR3 DNA is TGTGCCAGCTCACCGTACCGGTCCGGCGGGGAGCTGTTTTTT. The chain links TRBV18 to TRBJ2-2; D is undetermined. V lost 3 bases to trimming and J lost 7 bases, with 12 bases between them. The CDR3 loop spans 14 amino acids. Germline loops: CDR1 KGHSH, CDR2 LQKENI.

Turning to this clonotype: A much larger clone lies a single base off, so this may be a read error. Written as DNA, the CDR3 is TGTGCCTGCAGCTTAGTCGGGGCAGATACGCAGTATTTT. Protein sequence: CACSLVGADTQYF. This chain joins TRBV7-9 and TRBJ2-3; D is possibly TRBD2 (5 bases). Per germline, CDR1 SEHNR and CDR2 FQNEAQ (reference sequence). The CDR3 length is 13 residues.

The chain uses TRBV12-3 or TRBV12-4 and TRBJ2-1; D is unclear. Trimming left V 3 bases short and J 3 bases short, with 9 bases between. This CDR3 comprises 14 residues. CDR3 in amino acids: CASSFSFLYNEQFF. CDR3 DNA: TGTGCCAGCAGTTTCAGTTTCCTCTACAATGAGCAGTTCTTC.

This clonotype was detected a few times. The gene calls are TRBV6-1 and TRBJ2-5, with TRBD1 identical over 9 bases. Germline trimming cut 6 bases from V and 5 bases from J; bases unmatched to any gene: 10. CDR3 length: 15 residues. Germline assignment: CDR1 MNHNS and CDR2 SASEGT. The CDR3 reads CASRGVGQGFETQYF. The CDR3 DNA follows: TGTGCCAGCAGGGGAGTGGGACAGGGCTTCGAGACCCAGTACTTC.

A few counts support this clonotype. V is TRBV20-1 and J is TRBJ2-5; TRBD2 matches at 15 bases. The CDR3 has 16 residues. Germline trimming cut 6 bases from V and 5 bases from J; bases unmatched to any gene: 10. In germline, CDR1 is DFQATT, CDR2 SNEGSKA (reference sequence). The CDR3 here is CSARTSGGAMGETQYF. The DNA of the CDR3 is TGCAGTGCGAGGACTAGCGGGGGGGCAATGGGGGAGACCCAGTACTTC.

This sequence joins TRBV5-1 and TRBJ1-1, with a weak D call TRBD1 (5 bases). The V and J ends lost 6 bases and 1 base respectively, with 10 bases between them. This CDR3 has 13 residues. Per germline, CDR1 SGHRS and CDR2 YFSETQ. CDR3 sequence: CASKRDRNTEAFF. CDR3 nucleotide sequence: TGCGCCAGCAAGCGAGACAGGAACACTGAAGCTTTCTTT.

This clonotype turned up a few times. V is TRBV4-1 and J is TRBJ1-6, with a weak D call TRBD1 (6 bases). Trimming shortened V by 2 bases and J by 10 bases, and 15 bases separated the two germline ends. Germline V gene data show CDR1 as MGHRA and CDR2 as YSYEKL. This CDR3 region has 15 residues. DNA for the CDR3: TGCGCCAGCAGCCAAAATTTCGGGGGGCAATCACCCCTCCACTTT. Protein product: CASSQNFGGQSPLHF.

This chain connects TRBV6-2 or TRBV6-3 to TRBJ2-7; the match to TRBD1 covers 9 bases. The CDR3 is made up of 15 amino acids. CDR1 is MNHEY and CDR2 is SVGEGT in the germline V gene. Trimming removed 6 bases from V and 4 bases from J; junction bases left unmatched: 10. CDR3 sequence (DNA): TGTGCCAGCAGCCAAGGGGACAGGGTTGGTTACGAGCAGTACTTC. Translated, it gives CASSQGDRVGYEQYF.

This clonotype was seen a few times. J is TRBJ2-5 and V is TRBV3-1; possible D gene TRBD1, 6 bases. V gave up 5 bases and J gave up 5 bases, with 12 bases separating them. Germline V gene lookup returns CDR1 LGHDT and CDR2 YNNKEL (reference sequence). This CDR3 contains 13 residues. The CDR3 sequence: CASSTDSVETQYF. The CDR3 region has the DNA TGTGCCAGCAGCACGGACAGTGTCGAGACCCAGTACTTC.

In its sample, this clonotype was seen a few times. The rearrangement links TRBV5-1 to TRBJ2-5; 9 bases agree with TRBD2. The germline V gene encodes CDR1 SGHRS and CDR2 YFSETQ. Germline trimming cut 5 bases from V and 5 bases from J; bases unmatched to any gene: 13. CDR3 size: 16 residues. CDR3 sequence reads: CASSSAPGGGAETQYF. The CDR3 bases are TGCGCCAGCAGTTCGGCGCCCGGCGGGGGGGCGGAGACCCAGTACTTC.

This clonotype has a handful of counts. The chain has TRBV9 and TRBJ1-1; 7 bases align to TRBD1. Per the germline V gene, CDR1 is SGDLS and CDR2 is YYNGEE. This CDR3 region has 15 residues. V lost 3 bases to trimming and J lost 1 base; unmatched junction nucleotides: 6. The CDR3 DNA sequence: TGTGCCAGCAGCGCAAGACAGGGTTCGAACACTGAAGCTTTCTTT. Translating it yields CASSARQGSNTEAFF.